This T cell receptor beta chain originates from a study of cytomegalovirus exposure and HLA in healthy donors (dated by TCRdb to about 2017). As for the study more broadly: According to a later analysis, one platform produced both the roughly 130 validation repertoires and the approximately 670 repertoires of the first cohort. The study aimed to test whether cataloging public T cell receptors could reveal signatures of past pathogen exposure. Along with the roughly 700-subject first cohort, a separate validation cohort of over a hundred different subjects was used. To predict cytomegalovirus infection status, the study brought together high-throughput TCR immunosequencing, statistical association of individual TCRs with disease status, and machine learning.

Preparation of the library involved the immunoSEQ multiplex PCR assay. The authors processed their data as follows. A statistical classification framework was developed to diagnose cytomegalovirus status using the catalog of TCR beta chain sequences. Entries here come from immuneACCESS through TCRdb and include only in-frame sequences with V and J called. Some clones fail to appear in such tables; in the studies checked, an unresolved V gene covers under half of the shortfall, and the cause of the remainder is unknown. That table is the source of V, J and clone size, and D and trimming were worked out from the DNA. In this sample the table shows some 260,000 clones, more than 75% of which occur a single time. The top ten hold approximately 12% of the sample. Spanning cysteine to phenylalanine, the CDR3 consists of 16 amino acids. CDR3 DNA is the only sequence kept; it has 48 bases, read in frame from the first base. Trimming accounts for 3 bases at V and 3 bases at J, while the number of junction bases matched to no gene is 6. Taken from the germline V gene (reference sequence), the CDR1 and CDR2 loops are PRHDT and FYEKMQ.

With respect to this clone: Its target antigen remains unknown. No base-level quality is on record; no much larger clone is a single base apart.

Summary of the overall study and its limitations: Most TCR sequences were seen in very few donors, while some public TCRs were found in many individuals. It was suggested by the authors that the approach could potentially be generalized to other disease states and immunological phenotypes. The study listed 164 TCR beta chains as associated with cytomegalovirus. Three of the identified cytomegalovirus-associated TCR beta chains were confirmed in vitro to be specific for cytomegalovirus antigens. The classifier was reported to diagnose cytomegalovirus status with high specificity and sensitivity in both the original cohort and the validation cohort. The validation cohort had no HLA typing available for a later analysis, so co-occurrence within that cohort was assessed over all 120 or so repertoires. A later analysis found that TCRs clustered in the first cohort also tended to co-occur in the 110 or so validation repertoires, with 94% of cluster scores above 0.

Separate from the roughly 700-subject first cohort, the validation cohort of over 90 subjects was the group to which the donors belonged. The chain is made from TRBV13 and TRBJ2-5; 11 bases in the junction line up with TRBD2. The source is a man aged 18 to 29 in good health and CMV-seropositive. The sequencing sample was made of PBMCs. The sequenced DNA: TGTGCCAGCAGCTTGAGGGGACTAGCGGCAAAAGAGACCCAGTACTTC. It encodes CASSLRGLAAKETQYF.